These 27 T cell receptor beta chains came from one sample sequenced in a study of beta chain features in type 1 diabetes. TCRB transcripts that were expressed got sequenced, as all of the isolated RNA had been reverse transcribed. TCRdb's copy holds only in-frame clones and misses some; the assay was immunoSEQ multiplex PCR. The sample consists of about 220,000 clones, approximately 11% of them appearing once. The sequenced sample consisted of central memory CD4+ T cells from blood. All receptors derive from a man aged 18-30 years in good health.

This clone was counted many times. The rearrangement links TRBV18 to TRBJ2-7; TRBD1 aligns across 7 bases. V gave up 6 bases and J gave up 5 bases; unmatched junction bases: 13. CDR1 is KGHSH and CDR2 is LQKENI in the germline V gene. CDR3 length equals 15 residues. The CDR3 sequence: CASSSGQAAWDEQYF. The CDR3 coding sequence is TGTGCCAGCTCCTCCGGACAGGCTGCATGGGACGAGCAGTACTTC.

This clone was seen many times. This chain connects TRBV7-3 to TRBJ2-3; a possible D gene is TRBD2 (6 bases). Germline assignment: CDR1 SGHTA and CDR2 FQGTGA. The CDR3 contains 14 residues. V was cut by 5 bases and J by 2 bases, with 11 bases left in between. The CDR3 loop reads CASSREAVTDTQYF. CDR3 sequence (DNA): TGTGCCAGCAGCAGGGAGGCGGTCACAGATACGCAGTATTTT.

The V gene is TRBV6-6, the J gene TRBJ2-7, with D unresolved. The CDR3 is made up of 12 amino acids. The germline V gene encodes CDR1 MNHNY and CDR2 SVGAGI (reference sequence). Trimming removed 6 bases at V and 6 bases at J, with 12 bases between. CDR3 loop: CASSPTSREQYF. As DNA, the CDR3 is TGTGCCAGCAGCCCTACAAGCCGCGAGCAGTACTTC.

This clone was counted between two and nine times. CDR3 DNA: TGTGCCAGCAGCCAAGGGGCCAGGGGAGAGCAGTTCTTC. It codes for CASSQGARGEQFF. The chain has TRBV14 and TRBJ2-1; tentative D call: TRBD1 (6 bases). The germline V and J ends were trimmed by 1 base and 10 bases, with 11 bases remaining between them. Germline assignment: CDR1 SGHDN and CDR2 FVKESK. The CDR3 is 13 amino acids.

A word on this clone: A much larger clonotype is one base distant, so this may be a read error. The chain uses TRBV14 and TRBJ2-7; a weak D match, TRBD2 (6 bases). From germline, CDR1 is SGHDN and CDR2 FVKESK. This CDR3 is built from 14 residues. V lost 0 bases and J lost 0, with 6 bases in between. The CDR3 here is CASSQERGSYEQYF. The CDR3 region has the DNA TGTGCCAGCAGCCAAGAGCGGGGCTCCTACGAGCAGTACTTC.

This clone has ten or more counts. J is TRBJ2-1 and V is TRBV11-2; maybe TRBD1 (5 bases). CDR1 is SGHAT and CDR2 is FQNNGV in the germline V gene. V was shortened by 2 bases and J by 0 bases, with 8 bases between the two germline ends. There are 15 residues in the CDR3. In DNA, the CDR3 is TGTGCCAGCAGCTTACTTCAGGGCTCCTACAATGAGCAGTTCTTC. It yields the protein CASSLLQGSYNEQFF.

This clone was recorded many times. V is TRBV5-4 and J is TRBJ2-3; weak D call: TRBD2 (5 bases). The CDR3 contains 16 residues. Germline V lookup: CDR1 SGHNT, CDR2 YYREEE (reference sequence). The V end was cut by 0 bases, the J end by 2 bases, with 13 bases between. For the CDR3, the DNA is TGTGCCAGCAGCTTGGGCGAGCGGCGGACCACAGATACGCAGTATTTT. The encoded protein is CASSLGERRTTDTQYF.

This clone has just a few counts. The J gene is TRBJ2-1, the V gene TRBV5-1, with D uncertain. Trimming stripped 7 bases from V and 4 bases from J, with 6 bases between. CDR1 SGHRS and CDR2 YFSETQ come from the germline V gene. The CDR3 length is 11 residues. CDR3 in amino acids: CASFEYNEQFF. The CDR3 coding sequence is TGCGCCAGCTTTGAGTACAATGAGCAGTTCTTC.

This clone was recorded a few times. This chain connects TRBV15 to TRBJ2-7, with a possible D match to TRBD1 (5 bases). This CDR3 spans 14 amino acids. Trimming pared 2 bases from V and 0 bases from J, leaving 8 bases between. CDR1 is LNHNV, CDR2 YYDKDF, per germline (reference sequence). The CDR3 coding sequence is TGTGCCACCAGCAGACAAACAGGCTCCTACGAGCAGTACTTC. Translation: CATSRQTGSYEQYF.

V and J are TRBV11-2 and TRBJ1-5; D is possibly TRBD1 (5 bases). Trimming cost V 4 bases and J 4 bases, with 8 bases left between them. CDR3 size: 13 residues. Germline V gene data show CDR1 as SGHAT and CDR2 as FQNNGV. This chain's CDR3 is CASSWRQNQPQHF. The CDR3 coding sequence is TGTGCCAGCAGCTGGAGACAGAATCAGCCCCAGCATTTT. Based on the CDR3 plus reference TRBV11-2 and TRBJ1-5, the full variable domain is EAGVAQSPRYKIIEKRQSVAFWCNPISGHATLYWYQQILGQGPKLLIQFQNNGVVDDSQLPKDRFSAERLKGVDSTLKIQPAKLEDSAVYLCASSWRQNQPQHFGDGTRLSIL.

This chain connects TRBV7-2 to TRBJ1-2; TRBD1 agrees at 7 bases. With 2 bases clipped from V and 4 bases from J, the junction kept 4 bases outside the gene matches. Germline assignment: CDR1 SGHTA and CDR2 FQGNSA. The CDR3 sequence is 14 residues long. The CDR3 DNA reads TGTGCCAGCAGCTTAAGGGACAGACTCTATGGCTACACCTTC. As protein: CASSLRDRLYGYTF.

The rearrangement links TRBV11-2 to TRBJ2-7; tentatively, D is TRBD2 (6 bases). The CDR3 sequence is 14 residues long. Trimming removed 5 bases at V and 4 bases at J, with 15 bases between. Germline V gives CDR1 SGHAT, CDR2 FQNNGV. Here the CDR3 DNA reads TGTGCCAGCAGCCGACTAGAAGGCCAATACGAGCAGTACTTC. This sequence encodes CASSRLEGQYEQYF.

This clone has just a few counts. DNA of the CDR3: TGTGCCTGGGGGATCCGGCTTAATCAGCCCCAGCATTTT. It specifies CAWGIRLNQPQHF. The genes are TRBV30 and TRBJ1-5, with unresolved D. The CDR3 runs to 13 residues. Trimming removed 5 bases at V and 4 bases at J, with 12 bases between. Germline V gene data show CDR1 as GTSNPN and CDR2 as SVGIG (reference sequence).

This clone was detected only a few times. V is TRBV7-2 and J is TRBJ2-1; 9 bases are shared with TRBD1. The CDR3 is made up of 15 amino acids. V was pared by 3 bases and J by 8 bases, with 8 bases of the junction left unmatched. The germline V gene encodes CDR1 SGHTA and CDR2 FQGNSA. CDR3 in amino acids: CASSLRGQGTHEQFF. CDR3 in DNA: TGTGCCAGCAGCTTGCGAGGACAGGGGACCCATGAGCAGTTCTTC.

Only a few counts were recorded for this clone. The chain joins TRBV28 to TRBJ2-3; the match to TRBD2 covers 13 bases. V gave up 1 base and J gave up 2 bases; unmatched junction bases: 18. The germline gives CDR1 MDHEN, CDR2 SYDVKM. The CDR3 has 22 amino acids. CDR3 region: CASSLFGGMALAGGPYTDTQYF. The CDR3 nucleotides are TGTGCCAGCAGTTTATTCGGAGGGATGGCACTAGCGGGAGGGCCCTACACAGATACGCAGTATTTT.

This clone was counted only a few times. The genes are TRBV7-2 and TRBJ2-7; D perhaps matches TRBD2 (6 bases). From germline, CDR1 is SGHTA and CDR2 FQGNSA. Deletions cut 5 bases from V and 0 bases from J, with 11 bases between. The CDR3 covers 14 residues. CDR3 sequence: CASSRDFSSYEQYF. The CDR3 coding sequence is TGTGCCAGCAGCCGGGACTTTAGCTCCTACGAGCAGTACTTC.

The table lists this clone with a few counts. The chain links TRBV7-8 to TRBJ2-5, with D unresolved. Looked up from germline, CDR1 is SGHVS and CDR2 is FQNEAQ. CDR3 length: 13 residues. V gave up 1 base and J gave up 5 bases, with 8 bases separating them. CDR3 amino acids: CASSLGPGETQYF. The CDR3 bases are TGTGCCAGCAGCTTAGGGCCAGGCGAGACCCAGTACTTC.

With respect to this clone: This same CDR3 is encoded by further DNA sequences in the sample. V gene TRBV29-1 combines with J gene TRBJ2-7, with TRBD1 identical over 8 bases. This CDR3 contains 13 residues. Germline values: CDR1 SQVTM, CDR2 ANQGSEA. The J segment lost 0 bases and the V segment lost 5 bases, leaving 3 bases of the junction unmatched. CDR3 loop: CSVTGTGSYEQYF. In nucleotides, the CDR3 is TGCAGCGTTACCGGGACAGGCTCCTACGAGCAGTACTTC.

The V call is TRBV30, the J call TRBJ1-4; D perhaps matches TRBD1 (5 bases). Trimming pared 0 bases from V and 7 bases from J, leaving 12 bases between. The V gene's germline CDR1 is GTSNPN and CDR2 SVGIG (reference sequence). CDR3 length equals 14 residues. CDR3 in DNA: TGTGCCTGGAGTGTTAGGGGCGGAGGTGAAAAACTGTTTTTT. The encoded protein is CAWSVRGGGEKLFF.

In this sample, this clone turned up a few times. CDR3 in amino acids: CASSSPGQGADTQYF. The DNA for the CDR3 is TGTGCCAGCAGTTCGCCGGGACAGGGGGCAGATACGCAGTATTTT. This chain uses TRBV28 with TRBJ2-3; 11 positions match TRBD1. After removal of 4 bases from V and 4 bases from J, the junction contained 4 bases not matched to a gene. Germline V CDR1 and CDR2: MDHEN, SYDVKM. This CDR3 spans 15 amino acids.

This clone has just a few counts. This sequence joins TRBV7-3 and TRBJ2-1, with D perhaps matching TRBD1 or TRBD2 (5 bases each). Germline V gene data show CDR1 as SGHTA and CDR2 as FQGTGA. The CDR3 loop spans 13 amino acids. With 8 bases removed from V and 8 bases from J, the gap between germline ends came to 16 bases. Here the CDR3 DNA reads TGTGCCAGCTGCCGGGACCATAGCGATGAGCAGTTCTTC. Its translation is CASCRDHSDEQFF.

This clone was counted a few times. The V and J genes are TRBV12-5 and TRBJ1-1; 8 positions agree with TRBD1. The CDR3 has 14 amino acids. V dropped 5 bases and J dropped 1; count of bases not matched to a gene: 3. CDR1 is LGHNT, CDR2 FRNRAP, per germline. CDR3: CASGPGQGNTEAFF. DNA for the CDR3: TGTGCTAGTGGTCCCGGACAGGGGAACACTGAAGCTTTCTTT.

This chain links TRBV29-1 with TRBJ1-1, with D maybe TRBD1 (6 bases). The CDR3 length is 15 residues. The V gene's germline CDR1 is SQVTM and CDR2 ANQGSEA. Trimming pared 0 bases from V and 1 base from J, leaving 12 bases between. For the CDR3, the DNA is TGCAGCGTTGAAGAAATGGCAGGGGAGAACACTGAAGCTTTCTTT. Protein sequence: CSVEEMAGENTEAFF.

This clone is a singleton in its sample. Other DNA variants within this sample encode the same CDR3. The rearrangement joins TRBV13 to TRBJ2-7; 9 bases are a match to TRBD2. Germline trimming cut 5 bases from V and 2 bases from J; bases unmatched to any gene: 1. The CDR3 consists of 13 residues. Germline V gene data show CDR1 as PRHDT and CDR2 as FYEKMQ (reference sequence). In DNA form, the CDR3 reads TGTGCCAGCAGCCTAGCGGGAACCTACGAGCAGTACTTC. Amino acid sequence: CASSLAGTYEQYF.

The chain recombines TRBV30 with TRBJ2-5, with 9 bases identical to TRBD2. Per germline, CDR1 GTSNPN and CDR2 SVGIG (reference sequence). CDR3 length: 14 residues. Trimming took 2 bases from V and 5 from J; bases not matched to a gene: 6. The CDR3 nucleotides read TGTGCCTGGAGTCTGGGAAGCGGGAGGGAGACCCAGTACTTC. Translation: CAWSLGSGRETQYF.

The chain joins TRBV4-3 to TRBJ2-7; 10 bases map to TRBD1. Germline trimming cut 3 bases from V and 6 bases from J; bases unmatched to any gene: 11. Germline V CDR1 and CDR2: LGHNA, YSLEER. This CDR3 is 16 amino acids long. CDR3 DNA sequence: TGCGCCAGCAGCCACCTTAGGGGGACAGGGGAAAGCGAGCAGTACTTC. It encodes CASSHLRGTGESEQYF.

The chain uses TRBV5-1 and TRBJ2-2; D possibly corresponds to TRBD2 (5 bases). The germline CDR1 and CDR2 sequences are SGHRS and YFSETQ. The CDR3 runs to 14 residues. V dropped 6 bases and J dropped 7 bases, with 16 bases sitting between them. CDR3 in DNA: TGCGCCAGCACCCCACTTAGCGAATACGGGGAGCTGTTTTTT. Protein product: CASTPLSEYGELFF. Together with reference TRBV5-1 and TRBJ2-2, the CDR3 gives the full variable domain: KAGVTQTPRYLIKTRGQQVTLSCSPISGHRSVSWYQQTPGQGLQFLFEYFSETQRNKGNFPGRFSGRQFSNSRSEMNVSTLELGDSALYLCASTPLSEYGELFFGEGSRLTVL.